The T cell receptor beta chain under discussion was sequenced for a study of PD-L1 blockade in urothelial cancer. The CDR3 has 13 residues. Germline V gene data show CDR1 as LNHDA and CDR2 as SQIVND (reference sequence). Trimming took 6 bases from V and 5 from J, leaving 12 bases between them. Time point in this sample: pretreatment peripheral blood. The data were produced by immunoSEQ multiplex PCR, yet TCRdb's version contains in-frame clones alone and is incomplete. The profile shows approximately 71,000 clones, roughly 84% of them singletons. The sample here was PBMCs, taken around atezolizumab (anti-PD-L1) treatment. The clonotype was recovered from a woman between 65 and 79 years old with urothelial cancer. The chain links TRBV19 to TRBJ2-3, with a possible D match to TRBD1 (6 bases). The CDR3 protein is CASRPRGRDTQYF. CDR3 DNA sequence: TGTGCCAGTAGGCCCAGGGGTAGAGATACGCAGTATTTT.